Reported below is one T cell receptor beta chain. Trimming pared 0 bases from V and 3 bases from J, leaving 17 bases between. Germline V CDR1 and CDR2: PRHDT, FYEKMQ (reference sequence). The CDR3 has 17 residues. This sample was included in a study of blood T cell repertoires in COVID-19. Under the authors' procedure: Amplified reference gene primers provided the basis for estimating nucleated cell counts. Produced via immunoSEQ multiplex PCR; TCRdb's table is partial and in-frame only. V and J calls and clone size come straight from that table; D and trimming were deduced from the DNA. Of 150,000 or so clones in the sample, 85% to 90% are singletons; the top ten hold over 10%.

V is TRBV13 and J is TRBJ1-1; maybe TRBD1 (5 bases). Sequences were obtained from peripheral blood. This TCR was recovered from a man aged 18 to 30 with COVID-19, enrolled during active disease. For the CDR3, the DNA is TGTGCCAGCAGCTTAGGCTCCCCCCCATCGGGGGACACTGAAGCTTTCTTT. Its protein product is CASSLGSPPSGDTEAFF.